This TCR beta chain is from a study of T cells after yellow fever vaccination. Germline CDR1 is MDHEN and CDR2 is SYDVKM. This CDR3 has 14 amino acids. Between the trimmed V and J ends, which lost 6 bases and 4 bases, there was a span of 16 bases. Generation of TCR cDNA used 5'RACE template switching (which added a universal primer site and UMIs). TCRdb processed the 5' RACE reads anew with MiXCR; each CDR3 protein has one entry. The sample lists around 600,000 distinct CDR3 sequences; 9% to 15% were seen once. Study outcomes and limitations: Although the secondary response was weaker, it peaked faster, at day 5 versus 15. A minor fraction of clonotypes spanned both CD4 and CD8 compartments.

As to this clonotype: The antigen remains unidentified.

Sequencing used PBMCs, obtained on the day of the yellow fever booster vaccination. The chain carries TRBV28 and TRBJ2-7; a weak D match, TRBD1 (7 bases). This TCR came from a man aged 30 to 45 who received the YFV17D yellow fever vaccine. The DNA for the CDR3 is TGTGCCAGCAGCCGGGGGACAGCGAGATACGAGCAGTACTTC. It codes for CASSRGTARYEQYF.